The rows below give T cell receptor beta chains drawn from one sample of a study of T cell changes during pregnancy in multiple sclerosis. Only in-frame clones appear in the TCRdb table, and some are missing; sequencing was by immunoSEQ multiplex PCR. The sample lists under 55,000 clones, over 90% occurring once. The sample in question was CD4+ T cells from peripheral blood mononuclear cells, obtained after pregnancy. The receptors were gathered from a female donor in good health, enrolled as a control in a pregnancy study. Both conserved end residues are part of each CDR3. The size of a clone is reported for some rows only, either as once, few or many, or as a class for expanded clones.

len: 13; v_gene: TRBV6-5; j_gene: TRBJ1-1; abundance: .; CDR3aa: CASSYTTGSGAFF
len: 13; v_gene: TRBV30; j_gene: TRBJ1-1; abundance: .; CDR3aa: CAFLVVRGTEAFF
len: 14; v_gene: TRBV27; j_gene: TRBJ2-3; abundance: .; CDR3aa: CASSSYRATDTQYF
len: 14; v_gene: TRBV28; j_gene: TRBJ2-1; abundance: .; CDR3aa: CASRPSGGYNEQFF
len: 13; v_gene: TRBV5-8; j_gene: TRBJ2-1; abundance: .; CDR3aa: CAIRLAGGNEQFF
len: 15; v_gene: TRBV2; j_gene: TRBJ1-2; abundance: .; CDR3aa: CASRSPGQGIYGYTF
len: 14; v_gene: TRBV6-1; j_gene: TRBJ1-2; abundance: .; CDR3aa: CASTATGANYGYTF
len: 13; v_gene: TRBV12-5; j_gene: TRBJ1-1; abundance: .; CDR3aa: CASGLLTYGEAFF
len: 14; v_gene: TRBV5-1; j_gene: TRBJ2-3; abundance: .; CDR3aa: CASSLAGGSDTQYF
len: 14; v_gene: TRBV6-1; j_gene: TRBJ1-1; abundance: .; CDR3aa: CASSRVGVLTEAFF
len: 16; v_gene: TRBV9; j_gene: TRBJ2-1; abundance: .; CDR3aa: CASSPGWAGGRYEQFF
len: 15; v_gene: TRBV6-6; j_gene: TRBJ2-5; abundance: .; CDR3aa: CASSSRDRGQETQYF
len: 12; v_gene: TRBV5-4; j_gene: TRBJ2-1; abundance: .; CDR3aa: CASSFPPEEQFF
len: 13; v_gene: TRBV6-5; j_gene: TRBJ2-3; abundance: .; CDR3aa: CASRRTRTDTQYF
len: 18; v_gene: TRBV5-6; j_gene: TRBJ2-1; abundance: .; CDR3aa: CASSLALTSGGPVNEQFF
len: 15; v_gene: TRBV6-5; j_gene: TRBJ2-7; abundance: .; CDR3aa: CASSYSRTGLDEQYF
len: 14; v_gene: TRBV19; j_gene: TRBJ1-5; abundance: .; CDR3aa: CASRDRGFRQPQHF
len: 12; v_gene: TRBV10-3; j_gene: TRBJ1-2; abundance: .; CDR3aa: CAITPTGNGYTF
len: 13; v_gene: TRBV10-3; j_gene: TRBJ2-1; abundance: .; CDR3aa: CAISGLSDNEQFF
len: 15; v_gene: TRBV9; j_gene: TRBJ2-1; abundance: .; CDR3aa: CASSVNGRAANEQFF
len: 15; v_gene: TRBV2; j_gene: TRBJ1-5; abundance: .; CDR3aa: CASSATQGWNQPQHF
len: 13; v_gene: TRBV5-4; j_gene: TRBJ2-1; abundance: once; CDR3aa: CASSLQGGETQFF
len: 12; v_gene: TRBV5-1; j_gene: TRBJ2-5; abundance: .; CDR3aa: CASSLAEGDQYF
len: 14; v_gene: TRBV5-4; j_gene: TRBJ2-3; abundance: .; CDR3aa: CASSWGTSVDTQYF
len: 18; v_gene: TRBV7-8; j_gene: TRBJ2-7; abundance: .; CDR3aa: CASSPPGAPGLGTYEQYF
len: 13; v_gene: TRBV9; j_gene: TRBJ2-6; abundance: .; CDR3aa: CASSSSGANVLTF
len: 14; v_gene: TRBV7-3; j_gene: TRBJ2-1; abundance: .; CDR3aa: CASTPTSAHNEQFF
len: 13; v_gene: TRBV6-6; j_gene: TRBJ1-2; abundance: .; CDR3aa: CASRFDRTYGYTF
len: 13; v_gene: TRBV2; j_gene: TRBJ1-3; abundance: .; CDR3aa: CASSVWAPNTIYF
len: 13; v_gene: TRBV7-2; j_gene: TRBJ2-7; abundance: once; CDR3aa: CASSFRLASEQYF
len: 14; v_gene: TRBV4-2; j_gene: TRBJ1-5; abundance: .; CDR3aa: CASSRTGGDQPQHF
len: 15; v_gene: TRBV7-8; j_gene: TRBJ1-5; abundance: once; CDR3aa: CASSPGRGQGQPQHF
len: 16; v_gene: TRBV15; j_gene: TRBJ2-3; abundance: .; CDR3aa: CATSMPGQGLADTQYF
len: 14; v_gene: TRBV18; j_gene: TRBJ1-5; abundance: .; CDR3aa: CASSTGQGDQPQHF
len: 14; v_gene: TRBV5-1; j_gene: TRBJ1-1; abundance: .; CDR3aa: CASRNPGEGAEAFF
len: 14; v_gene: TRBV6-1; j_gene: TRBJ1-4; abundance: once; CDR3aa: CASNPQGTNEKLFF
len: 14; v_gene: TRBV10-1; j_gene: TRBJ1-1; abundance: .; CDR3aa: CASSEGGSNTEAFF
len: 17; v_gene: TRBV19; j_gene: TRBJ2-1; abundance: .; CDR3aa: CASSTTTGQGAYNEQFF
len: 13; v_gene: TRBV5-6; j_gene: TRBJ1-2; abundance: .; CDR3aa: CASSLSVFNGYTF
len: 14; v_gene: TRBV5-4; j_gene: TRBJ1-2; abundance: .; CDR3aa: CASSFDRGVNGYTF
len: 13; v_gene: TRBV19; j_gene: TRBJ2-1; abundance: .; CDR3aa: CASRATLPGEQFF
len: 16; v_gene: TRBV7-8; j_gene: TRBJ1-3; abundance: .; CDR3aa: CASSLRGGEIGNTIYF
len: 15; v_gene: TRBV7-8; j_gene: TRBJ2-7; abundance: .; CDR3aa: CASSLDRLAGYEQYF
len: 15; v_gene: TRBV19; j_gene: TRBJ1-1; abundance: few; CDR3aa: CASSIRGGKGTEAFF
len: 17; v_gene: TRBV14; j_gene: TRBJ2-3; abundance: .; CDR3aa: CASSQVLAGGGRDTQYF
len: 19; v_gene: TRBV7-2; j_gene: TRBJ2-4; abundance: .; CDR3aa: CASSLGRDVTYVTKNIQYF
len: 12; v_gene: TRBV2; j_gene: TRBJ1-5; abundance: .; CDR3aa: CASGDRQWAQHF
len: 15; v_gene: TRBV30; j_gene: TRBJ2-7; abundance: .; CDR3aa: CAWSAGQGASYEQYF
len: 15; v_gene: TRBV6-5; j_gene: .; abundance: .; CDR3aa: CASRLQAGADYEQYF
len: 15; v_gene: TRBV2; j_gene: TRBJ2-3; abundance: .; CDR3aa: CASKGTTHSTDTQYF
len: 11; v_gene: TRBV2; j_gene: TRBJ1-2; abundance: .; CDR3aa: CASSLHNGYTF
len: 18; v_gene: TRBV5-1; j_gene: TRBJ2-7; abundance: once; CDR3aa: CASSLDTSLAVASYEQYF
len: 16; v_gene: TRBV27; j_gene: TRBJ2-2; abundance: .; CDR3aa: CASSLVSARGTGELFF
len: 18; v_gene: TRBV4-2; j_gene: TRBJ2-6; abundance: .; CDR3aa: CASSQPLIGLSGANVLTF
len: 14; v_gene: TRBV19; j_gene: TRBJ2-5; abundance: .; CDR3aa: CASSNNLAGETQYF
len: 17; v_gene: TRBV28; j_gene: TRBJ1-6; abundance: once; CDR3aa: CASSSNRDRGSHSPLHF
len: 15; v_gene: TRBV19; j_gene: TRBJ2-3; abundance: .; CDR3aa: CASSSRDSRTDTQYF
len: 17; v_gene: TRBV5-8; j_gene: TRBJ2-3; abundance: .; CDR3aa: CASSLGTGTRSTDTQYF
len: 13; v_gene: TRBV2; j_gene: TRBJ1-1; abundance: .; CDR3aa: CASSSQGGTEAFF
len: 12; v_gene: TRBV6-1; j_gene: TRBJ2-7; abundance: .; CDR3aa: CASNRGLYEQYF